This is a list of T cell receptor beta chains from one sample in a study of blood T cell repertoires in COVID-19. The repertoire was sequenced with immunoSEQ multiplex PCR; TCRdb's copy has only in-frame clones and lacks some. The sample holds roughly 200,000 clones, roughly 80% seen once. What was sequenced was peripheral blood. The receptors stem from a woman older than 75 with COVID-19, enrolled during active disease. Both conserved end residues are part of each CDR3. The order of the fields is D gene, clone size, J gene, V gene, CDR3 DNA, CDR3 protein. The D gene is left open where the match is weak. Size is stated for part of the rows, as once, few or many counts, or as a class when the clone is expanded.

d_gene: NA; abundance: NA; j_gene: TRBJ1-3; v_gene: TRBV18; CDR3nt: TGTGCCAGCTCCAGACAGGACTCTGGAAACACCATATATTTT; CDR3aa: CASSRQDSGNTIYF
d_gene: NA; abundance: NA; j_gene: TRBJ1-3; v_gene: TRBV18; CDR3nt: TGTGCCAGCTCCCTAGATTTCTCTGGAAACACCATATATTTT; CDR3aa: CASSLDFSGNTIYF
d_gene: NA; abundance: few; j_gene: TRBJ1-2; v_gene: TRBV7-8; CDR3nt: TGTGCCAGCAGCTTTGGGGGGTCTCCCTATGGCTACACCTTC; CDR3aa: CASSFGGSPYGYTF
d_gene: TRBD2; abundance: NA; j_gene: TRBJ2-7; v_gene: TRBV3-1/TRBV3-2; CDR3nt: TGTGCCAGCAGCCGTGATCTAGCGGGCGGGACCTACGAGCAGTACTTC; CDR3aa: CASSRDLAGGTYEQYF
d_gene: NA; abundance: NA; j_gene: TRBJ1-2; v_gene: TRBV20-1; CDR3nt: TGCAGTGCACTAAAGAGCTACACCTTC; CDR3aa: CSALKSYTF
d_gene: TRBD2; abundance: NA; j_gene: TRBJ2-3; v_gene: TRBV9; CDR3nt: TGTGCCAGCAGCCCGACCGGGACTAGACCGACAGATACGCAGTATTTT; CDR3aa: CASSPTGTRPTDTQYF
d_gene: TRBD1; abundance: once; j_gene: TRBJ1-1; v_gene: TRBV28; CDR3nt: TGTGCCAGCCCAAGCCCGGGACAGGGTCGCACTGAAGCTTTCTTT; CDR3aa: CASPSPGQGRTEAFF
d_gene: NA; abundance: NA; j_gene: TRBJ1-5; v_gene: TRBV2; CDR3nt: TGTGCCAGCGTCCGGAGAAACAATCAGCCCCAGCATTTT; CDR3aa: CASVRRNNQPQHF
d_gene: TRBD2; abundance: NA; j_gene: TRBJ2-3; v_gene: TRBV14; CDR3nt: TGTGCCAGCAGCCAACTAGCGGGGGCTATCACAGATACGCAGTATTTT; CDR3aa: CASSQLAGAITDTQYF
d_gene: NA; abundance: NA; j_gene: TRBJ1-2; v_gene: TRBV18; CDR3nt: TGTGCCAGCTCACCAAAGACAGATGGCTACACCTTC; CDR3aa: CASSPKTDGYTF
d_gene: TRBD1; abundance: NA; j_gene: TRBJ1-2; v_gene: TRBV2; CDR3nt: TGTGCCAGCAGTAACAGGGGCCCTAACTATGGCTACACCTTC; CDR3aa: CASSNRGPNYGYTF
d_gene: NA; abundance: NA; j_gene: TRBJ2-1; v_gene: TRBV18; CDR3nt: TGTGCCAGCTCACCAGGGGCGGGGAAGGGGGCGAATGAGCAGTTCTTC; CDR3aa: CASSPGAGKGANEQFF
d_gene: TRBD2; abundance: NA; j_gene: TRBJ2-5; v_gene: TRBV19; CDR3nt: TGTGCCAGTAGTTCGAGAGCGGGGGGGCGAGAGACCCAGTACTTC; CDR3aa: CASSSRAGGRETQYF
d_gene: TRBD1; abundance: few; j_gene: TRBJ1-3; v_gene: TRBV7-2; CDR3nt: TGTGCCAGCAGCCTGACAGGGTGGGGAAACACCATATATTTT; CDR3aa: CASSLTGWGNTIYF
d_gene: NA; abundance: NA; j_gene: TRBJ2-2; v_gene: TRBV7-7; CDR3nt: TGTGCTGGCAGCTGGAGTACAACCGGGGAGCTGTTTTTT; CDR3aa: CAGSWSTTGELFF
d_gene: NA; abundance: NA; j_gene: TRBJ1-5; v_gene: TRBV6-2/TRBV6-3; CDR3nt: TGTGCCAGCAGTACTGGCGGCGGGCCCCAGCATTTT; CDR3aa: CASSTGGGPQHF
d_gene: TRBD2; abundance: once; j_gene: TRBJ2-1; v_gene: TRBV7-2; CDR3nt: TGTGCCAGCAGCTCCCGGACTAGCGGGAGAAAATCCAACAGCAATGAGCAGTTCTTC; CDR3aa: CASSSRTSGRKSNSNEQFF
d_gene: NA; abundance: few; j_gene: TRBJ1-5; v_gene: TRBV18; CDR3nt: TGTGCCAGCTCACCGTCGGCTCCCAGTACGACTCATCAGCCCCAGCATTTT; CDR3aa: CASSPSAPSTTHQPQHF
d_gene: TRBD1; abundance: NA; j_gene: TRBJ1-3; v_gene: TRBV18; CDR3nt: TGTGCCAGCTCATCGGACAGGGGGTCCTCTGGAAACACCATATATTTT; CDR3aa: CASSSDRGSSGNTIYF
d_gene: TRBD1; abundance: once; j_gene: TRBJ1-2; v_gene: TRBV7-2; CDR3nt: TGTGCCAGCAGCCCGCAAGGGGGCCCCTATGGCTACACCTTC; CDR3aa: CASSPQGGPYGYTF
d_gene: TRBD1; abundance: NA; j_gene: TRBJ2-5; v_gene: TRBV3-1/TRBV3-2; CDR3nt: TGTGCCAGCAGCCCCCCCGGACAGGGGGAGGCCCAAGAGACCCAGTACTTC; CDR3aa: CASSPPGQGEAQETQYF
d_gene: NA; abundance: NA; j_gene: TRBJ2-3; v_gene: TRBV19; CDR3nt: TGTGCCAGTAGTATACAATCGCCCTTCGCCCGGTCAGATACGCAGTATTTT; CDR3aa: CASSIQSPFARSDTQYF
d_gene: NA; abundance: NA; j_gene: TRBJ1-2; v_gene: TRBV28; CDR3nt: TGTGCCAGCAGAGAGGGCGGTCCGCACGACGGCGGCTACACCTTC; CDR3aa: CASREGGPHDGGYTF
d_gene: TRBD1; abundance: NA; j_gene: TRBJ2-7; v_gene: TRBV5-5; CDR3nt: TGTGCCAGCAGCTTGGGTCCCGGGACAGGGGCCTACGAGCAGTACTTC; CDR3aa: CASSLGPGTGAYEQYF
d_gene: TRBD2; abundance: few; j_gene: TRBJ2-7; v_gene: TRBV28; CDR3nt: TGTGCCAGCAGTCTAGCGGGAGGGGGATCCTACGAGCAGTACTTC; CDR3aa: CASSLAGGGSYEQYF
d_gene: TRBD1; abundance: NA; j_gene: TRBJ2-7; v_gene: TRBV3-1/TRBV3-2; CDR3nt: TGTGCCAGCAGCCAAAGGCCGGGACAGACCTACGAGCAGTACTTC; CDR3aa: CASSQRPGQTYEQYF
d_gene: TRBD2; abundance: NA; j_gene: TRBJ2-5; v_gene: TRBV7-8; CDR3nt: TGTGCCAGCAGCTGGGGGGGGGAAGAGACCCAGTACTTC; CDR3aa: CASSWGGEETQYF
d_gene: TRBD1; abundance: NA; j_gene: TRBJ2-3; v_gene: TRBV5-4; CDR3nt: TGTGCCAGCAGCGGAACAGGGGTCAGCACAGATACGCAGTATTTT; CDR3aa: CASSGTGVSTDTQYF
d_gene: NA; abundance: few; j_gene: TRBJ2-3; v_gene: TRBV5-1; CDR3nt: TGCGCCAGCAGCCTTGGGAACGGGGGTGATACGCAGTATTTT; CDR3aa: CASSLGNGGDTQYF
d_gene: NA; abundance: NA; j_gene: TRBJ2-1; v_gene: TRBV6-5; CDR3nt: TGTGCCAGCAACCTGGGACTGAGCTCCTACAATGAGCAGTTCTTC; CDR3aa: CASNLGLSSYNEQFF
d_gene: TRBD2; abundance: NA; j_gene: TRBJ2-1; v_gene: TRBV6-4; CDR3nt: TGTGCCAGCAGGCAACCGGGACTACCCTACAATGAGCAGTTCTTC; CDR3aa: CASRQPGLPYNEQFF
d_gene: NA; abundance: few; j_gene: TRBJ1-1; v_gene: TRBV18; CDR3nt: TGTGCCAGCTCACCACCTTCGGGTCAGTTCACCCCAGCTTTCTTT; CDR3aa: CASSPPSGQFTPAFF